A selection of T cell receptor beta chains follows, all from one sample in a study of T cell repertoires in cytomegalovirus infection. Their antigen targets remain unknown. Using its own MiXCR run on the reads, TCRdb lists one record per CDR3 protein. The data contain 750,000 to 900,000 distinct CDR3 sequences, 29% of them singletons. Here the sequenced sample was cultured CD8+ T cells from PBMCs, taken from culture after CMV antigen stimulation. Receptors originate from a human donor in good health (CMV status not recorded). Some clones in this sample may be carry-over from other donors' samples. Each CDR3 is given with its conserved first and last residue. Fields, in order: clone size, J gene, V gene, D gene, CDR3 protein, CDR3 DNA. D genes are given only for firm matches. Clone size is stated in some rows and not others, as once, few, many or a class when expanded.

many TRBJ2-1 TRBV7-8 NA CASSSLAGASDEQFF TGTGCCAGCAGCTCCCTGGCAGGGGCCAGCGATGAGCAGTTCTTC
NA TRBJ2-1 TRBV4-1 NA CASSQPSGPSVDEQFF TGTGCCAGCAGCCAACCGTCCGGGCCCTCAGTCGATGAGCAGTTCTTC
few TRBJ1-5 TRBV4-1 NA CASSQVRQAKNQPQHF TGCGCCAGCAGCCAAGTAAGGCAGGCTAAGAATCAGCCCCAGCATTTT
NA TRBJ2-3 TRBV7-3 TRBD2 CASSLMGLVKDTQYF TGTGCCAGCAGCTTAATGGGACTAGTCAAAGATACGCAGTATTTT
NA TRBJ2-7 TRBV7-6 NA CASSPRAGASYEQYF TGTGCCAGCAGCCCCCGGGCGGGGGCCTCCTACGAGCAGTACTTC
few TRBJ1-1 TRBV27 NA CASGVGGGPEAFF TGTGCCAGCGGAGTCGGGGGAGGGCCTGAAGCTTTCTTT
NA TRBJ1-1 TRBV9 TRBD1 CASSGGAGGAIGAEAFF TGTGCCAGCAGCGGAGGTGCAGGGGGCGCGATCGGAGCTGAAGCTTTCTTT
many TRBJ1-4 TRBV7-6 TRBD1 CASSPGGTGYEKLFF TGTGCCAGCAGCCCCGGGGGGACAGGGTACGAAAAACTGTTTTTT
NA TRBJ1-2 TRBV15 TRBD1 CATNPLTGENYGYTF TGTGCCACCAACCCTCTAACAGGGGAAAACTATGGCTACACCTTC
few TRBJ1-2 TRBV27 TRBD1 CASSPGTVPGYTF TGTGCCAGCAGTCCGGGGACAGTCCCAGGCTACACCTTC
NA TRBJ2-5 TRBV2 TRBD2 CASRLAGGPGETQYF TGTGCCAGCAGACTAGCGGGGGGGCCAGGAGAGACCCAGTACTTC
NA TRBJ2-1 TRBV19 TRBD1 CASRPGPGQGRTYNEQFF TGTGCCAGTAGACCAGGACCGGGACAGGGAAGGACCTACAATGAGCAGTTCTTC
NA TRBJ1-4 TRBV20-1 NA CSALDSLNEKLFF TGCAGTGCACTCGACAGCCTTAATGAAAAACTGTTTTTT
NA TRBJ2-5 TRBV2 NA CASTALGTLQETQYF TGTGCCAGCACTGCTCTCGGGACACTTCAAGAGACCCAGTACTTC
NA TRBJ1-6 TRBV6-5 NA CASSYGSPGSPLHF TGTGCCAGCAGTTACGGGAGCCCCGGGTCACCCCTCCACTTT
few TRBJ1-1 TRBV19 NA CASSPPGGSWMNTEAFF TGTGCCAGTAGCCCCCCCGGGGGCAGTTGGATGAACACTGAAGCTTTCTTT
many TRBJ2-1 TRBV12-3/TRBV12-4 NA CASKGLMDEQFF TGTGCTTCGAAGGGGCTCATGGATGAGCAGTTCTTC
many TRBJ1-6 TRBV12-3/TRBV12-4 TRBD1 CASTKPGQPINSPLHF TGTGCCAGCACTAAACCGGGACAGCCGATTAATTCACCCCTCCACTTT
few TRBJ2-5 TRBV4-1 TRBD1 CASSQGPVGDRGLETQYF TGCGCCAGCAGCCAAGGGCCCGTTGGGGACAGGGGGCTGGAGACCCAGTACTTC
few TRBJ1-1 TRBV6-4 TRBD1 CASQQTGATEAFF TGTGCCAGCCAACAAACAGGGGCCACTGAAGCTTTCTTT
few TRBJ2-7 TRBV6-1 NA CASSETMGAGEQYF TGTGCCAGCAGTGAGACTATGGGAGCAGGCGAGCAGTACTTC
NA TRBJ2-7 TRBV14 TRBD1 CASSQRQGQPYEQYF TGTGCCAGCAGCCAGAGACAGGGGCAACCCTACGAGCAGTACTTC
NA TRBJ2-3 TRBV7-6 NA CASSMRGPTDTQYF TGTGCCAGCAGCATGCGGGGGCCCACAGATACGCAGTATTTT